The present T cell receptor beta chain was sequenced within a study of cytomegalovirus exposure and HLA in healthy donors (dated by TCRdb to 2016 to 2017). Regarding the complete study: According to an earlier analysis of a few hundred of the donors, 150 million to 200 million T cells yielded roughly 100 million unique TCR beta sequences and 276 Gb of sequence data. Approximately 300 gigabases of sequencing data and around 87 million unique TCR sequences were included in an early release covering around 600 HLA-typed donors. The genetic ancestry cluster associated with self-reported Caucasian donors included 81% of the 398 genotyped donors. The aim of the study was to test whether cataloging public T cell receptors could identify signatures of past pathogen exposure. The T cell repertoires of 670 or so subjects were profiled by immunosequencing and related to cytomegalovirus serostatus. Along with the approximately 700-subject first cohort, a separate validation cohort of over 90 different subjects was used. The study combined high-throughput TCR immunosequencing, statistical association of individual TCRs with disease status, and machine learning to predict cytomegalovirus infection status. A later analysis re-examined previously published TCR beta repertoires from just over 650 donors and added high-resolution HLA genotyping to investigate patterns of TCR occurrence. In the later analysis, no new phenotypic data were used to find candidate immune exposures; instead, reliance was placed on TCR beta sequences and their occurrence across donors. To decide whether each TCR beta V gene segment behaved as functional or pseudogenic, an earlier analysis of 587 of the donors relied on high-throughput TCR beta sequencing. Donor age, sex, ethnicity and CMV serostatus were collected together with the repertoire data. A later genetic analysis took genome-wide SNP genotypes for about 60% of the roughly 670 donors and used that subset as a discovery cohort. All discovery cohort repertoires had been generated using a single sequencing platform. Both class I and class II loci were covered by HLA typing, at four-digit resolution. Typing coverage differed by locus: A, B, C, DRB1 and DQB1 were typed in roughly 620-630 donors, DQA1 in 500 to 550, DPA1 in 606, and DPB1 in just under 490. Because of strong linkage in the cohort, four to six DR-DQ haplotypes were treated as single units for association and clustering. Among some 410 genotyped donors of the cohort, an average of approximately 240,000 unique TCR beta nucleotide sequences were sequenced per donor, 15% to 20% of them non-productive.

Overall study results and their limits: In vitro tests confirmed that a few of the cytomegalovirus-associated TCR beta chains recognize cytomegalovirus antigens. Because the 87-base-pair reads could not distinguish some IMGT-functional V segments, including TRBV6-2 and TRBV6-3, those segments were excluded. At a false discovery rate of 0.05, a later analysis linked about 16,000 TCR beta sequences to specific HLA alleles. Roughly 15 rarely observed V segments, including chromosome 9 orphons, were excluded from the earlier analysis of several hundred of the donors because counts were too low. For the cohort, immune exposure information was limited to CMV serostatus. Roughly uniform sequencing depth across donors was assumed in presence/absence analyses, although this assumption may not hold. Assigning TCR associations to individual alleles was difficult when HLA alleles, especially DR and DQ, strongly co-occurred. Correlated functional status among segregating V segments might be attributable to linkage disequilibrium, but an unknown experimental factor could not be ruled out. Compared with equally common non-associated chains, HLA-associated TCR beta chains in a later analysis were more clonally expanded and had lower generation probabilities. The classifier was reported to diagnose cytomegalovirus status with high specificity and sensitivity in both the original cohort and the validation cohort. In a later genetic analysis, fewer N-insertions in productive TCRs were reported among donors in an Asian-associated ancestry cluster than the 666-donor mean. The sequencing pipeline was judged likely to have produced a cluster of highly shared sequence variants as a technical artifact. A further reported finding was that TCR beta sequences accurately predicted the HLA-A and HLA-B alleles for most subjects in the first cohort. A later analysis found that most CMV-associated TCR beta chains appeared HLA-restricted, with HLA associations seemingly driven largely by CMV exposure. Because HLA typing was missing for some donors at each locus, association tests included only the typed subset. Broadly in line with IMGT annotations, most TCR beta V segments showed up in productive rearrangements about 90% or about 30% of the time in an earlier analysis of about 500 of the donors. In the study, around 150 TCR beta chains were listed as associated with cytomegalovirus. An association between a missense DCLRE1C variant and V-gene and J-gene trimming of TCR beta chains was found in a later genetic analysis and replicated in an independent cohort. Only TCR beta chains were sequenced in this cohort, and the absence of alpha or paired-chain data limited detectable features. Across donors, most TCR sequences were observed very rarely, whereas some public TCRs were present in many individuals. According to the authors, the approach could potentially be generalized to other disease states and immunological phenotypes. According to a later analysis, TCR association rates differed among HLA loci, with DRB1 alleles showing the most associated TCRs and HLA-C alleles showing the fewest. According to a later analysis, parvovirus B19, influenza, CMV and Epstein-Barr virus appeared linked to several top co-occurrence clusters.

Counted from cysteine to phenylalanine, this CDR3 has 14 amino acids. Only the CDR3 portion is preserved as DNA: 42 bases, with reading frame beginning at the first base. According to the germline V gene, CDR1 reads SGHVS and CDR2 reads FNYEAQ. V is reduced by 5 bases and J by 5 bases, leaving a spacing of 16 bases between them. Concerning this clone: Its antigen is unknown. No base qualities exist here, and no much larger clone lies one base off it.

The method was the immunoSEQ multiplex PCR assay. The multiplex PCR relied on a mix of 60 forward primers for TCR Vbeta segments and 13 reverse primers for TCR Jbeta segments. Amplification of the CDR3 region of rearranged TCR beta genes was performed with a multiplex PCR assay on genomic DNA. Amplified TCR beta libraries were sequenced as 87-base-pair reads on the Illumina HiSeq System. The paper's processing steps were these. Across the 670 or so repertoires, a later analysis counted 78 million or so unique TCR beta chains, 9 million to 14 million of which were shared by at least two donors. Raw reads were error-corrected and collapsed into unique sequences by a nearest-neighbor algorithm in which closely related sequences were merged to remove PCR and sequencing errors. CDR3 sequences were aligned to IMGT reference sequences to assign V, D and J gene segments. Each retained sequence needed at least a six-nucleotide match to both a V gene segment and a J gene segment. A rearrangement counted as productive if the CDR3 had no stop codons and remained in frame with V and J, and every other rearrangement counted as non-productive. Following IMGT convention, CDR3 was defined as the stretch from the second conserved V-encoded cysteine up to the conserved J-encoded phenylalanine. The earlier analysis of about 590 of the donors excluded sequences that lacked an unambiguous match to a single V gene segment. In an earlier analysis of approximately 550 of the donors, V segments were called functional above 56.7% productive rearrangements and were called segregating when the between-donor standard deviation exceeded 5%. A statistical classification framework was built to diagnose cytomegalovirus status from the catalog of TCR beta chain sequences. In a later analysis, TCR nucleotide sequences were compared against IMGT/GENE-DB human TR gene sequences so that V and J genes could be assigned. A later analysis assigned CDR3 sequences and most-parsimonious VDJ recombination scenarios with the TCRdist pipeline. A later analysis defined each TCR beta chain by its CDR3 amino acid sequence plus V-gene family, and excluded reads lacking a unique V-gene family. A later analysis removed roughly 590 highly shared, low-generation-probability nucleotide sequences to deal with suspected cross-contamination and a sequencing artifact. A later analysis calculated a clonal expansion index for each public chain from normalized within-repertoire ranks of inferred template counts. A later analysis computed generation probabilities with a VDJ recombination model fitted to out-of-frame rearrangements, and checked the results against IGoR. A later analysis scored TCR-TCR, TCR-HLA and TCR-CMV co-occurrence with hypergeometric tests, applying a repertoire-size bias correction to TCR pairs. In a later analysis, false discovery rates were estimated by permuting HLA or CMV assignments 20 times. In a later analysis, co-occurring TCRs were grouped with DBSCAN, and TCRdist sequence similarity was added when clustering was performed within HLA-allele-positive subsets. Repertoires with fewer than 30,000 or more than 120,000 public chains were left out of co-occurrence clustering, as were five repertoires with anomalous nucleotide sharing. This is the immuneACCESS table as TCRdb keeps it, with only in-frame sequences that have V and J called. A part of the clones is gone; compared with another copy, unresolved V genes explain less than half, and the rest is unexplained. That table furnishes V, J and clone size, whereas the DNA furnished D and trimming. A total of approximately 160,000 clones appear in this sample, around 83% of them only once. Clones ranked in the top ten supply 3.5% to 5% of the sample.

The cohort consisted of approximately 690 healthy bone marrow donors. Cohort members were all nominally healthy when sampled, although unrecorded immune exposures were likely present. The donor was CMV seropositive and belonged to the group of 250 to 350 seropositive cohort members. A peripheral blood sample was provided by each donor, and peripheral blood mononuclear cells were used for TCR beta sequencing. Genomic DNA extraction from the blood cell samples was performed with the Qiagen DNeasy Blood Extraction Kit. Sequenced sample: PBMCs. The receptor comes from a man aged 50 to 60 in good health and CMV-seropositive. The chain is assembled from TRBV7-6 and TRBJ2-7, with TRBD1 perhaps the D gene, on 7 matching bases. The nucleotide sequence is TGTGCCAGCAGCGTACAGGGGAGGAGCAACGAGCAGTACTTC. Its coded protein is CASSVQGRSNEQYF.